This entry describes one TCR beta chain. Its antigen is as yet unknown. This entry comes from a study of graft-versus-host responses after intestinal transplantation. General study findings and limits: Recipient-marrow GvH clones were detected, some having first appeared in ileum or blood. Among circulating GvH clones, peak levels were associated with early post-transplant declines in HvG clones.

Sequencing was performed with immunoSEQ multiplex PCR; in TCRdb, only in-frame clones are kept and a portion is missing. The repertoire consists of about 54,000 clones, with about 90% occurring once and the leading ten covering around 5.5%. The CDR3 has 14 amino acids. The V gene lost 5 bases and the J gene lost 5 bases, with 15 bases spanning the gap. Germline CDR1 reads SGHNT; CDR2 reads YYREEE (reference sequence). The receptor's source is a human patient who received an intestinal transplant, so some T cells may come from the graft donor. Sequencing used PBMCs, obtained 650 to 690 days after intestinal transplant. The rearrangement links TRBV5-4 to TRBJ2-3; D possibly corresponds to TRBD2 (6 bases). In nucleotides, the CDR3 is TGTGCCAGCAGGGTCCCGGAGGAGGGAGATACGCAGTATTTT. This translates into CASRVPEEGDTQYF.